These 20 T cell receptor beta chains came from one sample sequenced in a study of blood T cells in healthy people across ages. Through a sample-barcoded 5' primer and a J-beta primer mix, a second PCR was run for 7 to 11 cycles. TCRdb called the 5' RACE reads again in MiXCR, with one record for every CDR3 protein. The sample shows some 900,000 distinct CDR3 sequences, 48% of them seen only once. Sequenced input: blood. The receptors here all came from a man aged 30 to 45 in good health.

This clonotype has only a few counts. V and J are TRBV20-1 and TRBJ2-5; TRBD2 matches at 8 bases. The germline gives CDR1 DFQATT, CDR2 SNEGSKA (reference sequence). With V trimmed by 5 bases and J by 4 bases, 3 bases remained unmatched. The CDR3 covers 12 residues. CDR3 sequence reads: CSAPREGETQYF. The CDR3 DNA sequence: TGCAGTGCTCCTCGGGAGGGAGAGACCCAGTACTTC.

A few counts support this clonotype. The V and J genes are TRBV21-1 and TRBJ1-2. TRBV21-1 is a pseudogene locus. This CDR3 has 17 residues. In DNA form, the CDR3 reads TGTGCCAGCAGCAAAGTTTTGATGACCGGCGGAAACTATGGCTACACCTTC. Translated, it gives CASSKVLMTGGNYGYTF.

This clonotype occurred a few times. This chain uses TRBV7-2 with TRBJ1-6; D may be TRBD1 (6 bases). CDR3 length: 14 amino acids. CDR1 is SGHTA, CDR2 FQGNSA, per germline. Trimming pared 6 bases from V and 8 bases from J, leaving 14 bases between. CDR3 nucleotides: TGTGCCAGCAGGCAATACAGGGCGGATTCACCCCTCCACTTT. It codes for CASRQYRADSPLHF.

There are a few counts of this clonotype. The chain uses TRBV2 and TRBJ2-7; D remains ambiguous. Trimming pared 3 bases from V and 5 bases from J, leaving 5 bases between. Looked up from germline, CDR1 is SNHLY and CDR2 is FYNNEI. There are 11 residues in the CDR3. The CDR3 spells CASSDWDEQYF. CDR3 sequence (DNA): TGTGCCAGCAGTGACTGGGACGAGCAGTACTTC.

This chain links TRBV5-6 with TRBJ2-3, with a tentative D call TRBD2 (5 bases). The CDR3 consists of 17 residues. Germline V gene sequence: CDR1 SGHDT, CDR2 YYEEEE. Trimming took 1 base from V and 2 from J, leaving 17 bases between them. This chain's CDR3 is CASSLRRTKGVTDTQYF. The CDR3 coding sequence is TGTGCCAGCAGCTTGAGGCGGACGAAGGGAGTCACAGATACGCAGTATTTT.

The J gene is TRBJ1-2, the V gene TRBV12-3 or TRBV12-4; D possibly corresponds to TRBD1 (5 bases). Trimming pared 6 bases from V and 1 base from J, leaving 12 bases between. The CDR3 covers 14 residues. The DNA of the CDR3 is TGTGCCAGCAGACCGGGACGGTTTAACTATGGCTACACCTTC. The encoded protein is CASRPGRFNYGYTF.

This clonotype turned up a few times. The V gene is TRBV5-1, the J gene TRBJ2-1; D is unclear. Germline loops: CDR1 SGHRS, CDR2 YFSETQ. Between the trimmed V and J ends, which lost 0 bases and 5 bases, there was a span of 12 bases. CDR3 length equals 15 residues. In DNA form, the CDR3 reads TGCGCCAGCAGCTTGGCCGCAGTCGGACACAATGAGCAGTTCTTC. Translating gives CASSLAAVGHNEQFF.

The genes are TRBV12-3 or TRBV12-4 and TRBJ1-1; maybe TRBD1 (5 bases). Trimming removed 5 bases from V and 1 base from J, with 17 bases in between. The CDR3 runs to 16 residues. DNA for the CDR3: TGTGCCAGCAGTCCCTCGGGGGGGAGTAGGAACACTGAAGCTTTCTTT. Protein product: CASSPSGGSRNTEAFF.

V and J are TRBV20-1 and TRBJ1-1; D is uncertain. The V end was cut by 2 bases, the J end by 4 bases, with 5 bases between. In germline, CDR1 is DFQATT, CDR2 SNEGSKA (reference sequence). CDR3 length: 11 amino acids. The CDR3 DNA is TGCAGTGCTAGACCCCCCACTGAAGCTTTCTTT. It encodes CSARPPTEAFF.

This chain connects TRBV6-5 to TRBJ2-5; D gene ambiguous. CDR1 and CDR2 (germline): MNHEY, SVGAGI. Trimming shortened V by 3 bases and J by 11 bases, and 16 bases separated the two germline ends. The CDR3 is 13 residues long. The CDR3 region is CASSYWESNEQYF. The CDR3 DNA sequence: TGTGCCAGCAGTTATTGGGAAAGCAATGAGCAGTACTTC.

This clonotype has a handful of counts. This chain connects TRBV4-2 to TRBJ2-3; 8 nucleotides line up with TRBD2. The CDR3 is made up of 17 amino acids. Germline V CDR1 and CDR2: LGHNA, YNFKEQ. Trimming at V came to 4 bases and at J to 0 bases, leaving 9 bases not matched to a gene. Here the CDR3 DNA reads TGTGCCAGCAGCCCGAAGCCCGGGACTAGGAGCACAGATACGCAGTATTTT. Its translation is CASSPKPGTRSTDTQYF.

This clonotype has only a few counts. V gene TRBV20-1 combines with J gene TRBJ1-2, with D hard to call. This CDR3 contains 12 residues. Trimming left V 6 bases short and J 0 bases short, with 8 bases between. The germline V gene encodes CDR1 DFQATT and CDR2 SNEGSKA (reference sequence). CDR3 protein: CSAKGPNYGYTF. CDR3 DNA sequence: TGCAGTGCAAAAGGACCTAACTATGGCTACACCTTC.

This clonotype was observed a few times. The V call is TRBV7-9, the J call TRBJ2-1; D gene uncertain. V lost 1 base to trimming and J lost 7 bases, with 8 bases between them. CDR3 length equals 13 residues. Germline CDR1 SEHNR, CDR2 FQNEAQ (reference sequence). The CDR3 bases are TGTGCCAGCAGCTTAGATGCCGCGAATGAGCAGTTCTTC. Protein product: CASSLDAANEQFF.

This clonotype was counted many times. J is TRBJ1-1 and V is TRBV9; 7 nucleotides align to TRBD1. The CDR3 runs 14 residues. Trimming cost V 4 bases and J 1 base; bases outside gene matches: 4. CDR1 is SGDLS, CDR2 YYNGEE, per germline. CDR3 bases: TGTGCCAGCAGCTCAGGGGGAACGAACACTGAAGCTTTCTTT. Translated: CASSSGGTNTEAFF.

This chain links TRBV10-3 with TRBJ1-5; D is ambiguous. Looked up from germline, CDR1 is ENHRY and CDR2 is SYGVKD. V was trimmed by 2 bases and J by 7 bases, leaving 9 bases between them. The CDR3 runs 13 residues. The DNA of the CDR3 is TGTGCCATCAGTGAGCGGGAAGAACAGCCCCAGCATTTT. Translating it yields CAISEREEQPQHF.

Here the CDR3 DNA reads TGTGCCAGCAGCCTCTACCCCCGCGGAGGGGGGGTTGAAAAACTGTTTTTT. Amino acid sequence: CASSLYPRGGGVEKLFF. The V call is TRBV6-2 or TRBV6-3, the J call TRBJ1-4; tentatively, D is TRBD1 (6 bases). The CDR3 loop spans 17 amino acids. Trimming took 6 bases from V and 7 from J, leaving 24 bases between them. The germline gives CDR1 MNHEY, CDR2 SVGEGT.

The V gene is TRBV4-2, the J gene TRBJ2-7, with a tentative D call TRBD1 (6 bases). This CDR3 is built from 15 residues. Germline V gene lookup returns CDR1 LGHNA and CDR2 YNFKEQ. Trimming took off 0 bases at V and 5 bases at J, with 14 bases between the two ends. DNA for the CDR3: TGTGCCAGCAGCCAAGATCGGACAGACCTCGACGAGCAGTACTTC. This sequence encodes CASSQDRTDLDEQYF.

CDR3 residues: CASSQDASGLSHEQYF. In DNA form, the CDR3 reads TGTGCCAGCAGCCAGGATGCTAGCGGTCTTTCCCATGAGCAGTACTTC. The V call is TRBV3-1, the J call TRBJ2-5; 7 nucleotides agree with TRBD2. Germline CDR1 reads LGHDT; CDR2 reads YNNKEL (reference sequence). Losses at the gene ends were 3 bases for V and 11 bases for J; bases not matched to a gene: 18. This CDR3 contains 16 residues.

CDR3 residues: CASSGTGPVYTQYF. The CDR3 DNA follows: TGCGCCAGCAGCGGGACAGGGCCCGTATATACGCAGTATTTT. This rearrangement joins TRBV5-1 to TRBJ2-3; 9 positions match TRBD1. Looked up from germline, CDR1 is SGHRS and CDR2 is YFSETQ. Trimming cost V 4 bases and J 7 bases; bases outside gene matches: 7. This CDR3 is 14 amino acids long.

The V and J genes are TRBV2 and TRBJ2-7; 8 bases are a match to TRBD1. The CDR3 runs 14 residues. Trimming took 6 bases from V and 5 from J; bases not matched to a gene: 9. Germline V lookup: CDR1 SNHLY, CDR2 FYNNEI. The CDR3 is CASRMDRELNEQYF. The CDR3, as DNA: TGTGCCAGCAGGATGGACAGGGAATTGAACGAGCAGTACTTC. The whole variable domain, filled in from reference TRBV2 and TRBJ2-7, reads EPEVTQTPSHQVTQMGQEVILRCVPISNHLYFYWYRQILGQKVEFLVSFYNNEISEKSEIFDDQFSVERPDGSNFTLKIRSTKLEDSAMYFCASRMDRELNEQYFGPGTRLTVT.